Described below is a single T cell receptor beta chain sequence and its context. Its target is unknown. The germline gene is not matched at one end of the junction; a read error may be the cause. These data are taken from a study of cytomegalovirus exposure and HLA in healthy donors. Whole-study context: Earlier findings included 117 million unique TCR beta sequences obtained from about 179 million T cells. The study, taken as a whole, reports: Per a prior analysis, the majority of TCR beta V segments were productive roughly 87% or roughly 30% of the time. Immune exposure data for these donors was limited to CMV serostatus.

A multiplex PCR was run with 60 Vbeta primers and 13 Jbeta primers. Original data processing: Roughly 11 million shared chains were among the roughly 78 million unique TCR beta chains that a later analysis counted. Clones were sequenced by immunoSEQ multiplex PCR, and TCRdb holds only the in-frame ones, with some missing. D and trimming were read from the DNA, whereas the V and J calls and clone size are those reported in that table. The table has some 120,000 clones, approximately 80% seen once; the top ten hold about 1.8%. CDR1 is SGHNT, CDR2 YYREEE, per germline (reference sequence). This CDR3 contains 11 residues.

V is TRBV5-4 and J is TRBJ1-2; D is perhaps TRBD1 (5 bases). Sequences were obtained from PBMCs. This receptor was obtained from a man between 40 and 49 years old in good health and CMV-seronegative. The CDR3 loop reads CASSFEQVSFF. DNA for the CDR3: TGTGCCAGCAGCTTCGAACAGGTCTCCTTCTTC. The full variable domain, in which reference TRBV5-4 and TRBJ1-2 provide the parts outside the CDR3, is ETGVTQSPTHLIKTRGQQVTLRCSSQSGHNTVSWYQQALGQGPQFIFQYYREEENGRGNFPPRFSGLQFPNYSSELNVNALELDDSALYLCASSFEQVSFFGSGTRLTVV.